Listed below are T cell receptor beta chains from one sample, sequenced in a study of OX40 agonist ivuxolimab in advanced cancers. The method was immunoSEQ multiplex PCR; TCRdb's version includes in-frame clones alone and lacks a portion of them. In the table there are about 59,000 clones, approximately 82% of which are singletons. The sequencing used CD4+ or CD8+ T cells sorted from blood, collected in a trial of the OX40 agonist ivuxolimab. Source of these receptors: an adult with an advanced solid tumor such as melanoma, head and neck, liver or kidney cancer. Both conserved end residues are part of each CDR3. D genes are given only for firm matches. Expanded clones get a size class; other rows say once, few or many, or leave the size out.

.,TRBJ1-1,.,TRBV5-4,CASRRSPISAGTEAFF,TGTGCCAGCAGACGAAGTCCGATATCGGCGGGGACTGAAGCTTTCTTT
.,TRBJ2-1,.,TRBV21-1,CASSKGPGFVLSFNEQFF,TGTGCCAGCAGCAAGGGACCAGGATTTGTTTTAAGTTTCAATGAGCAGTTCTTC
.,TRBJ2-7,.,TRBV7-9,CASSFRGTGVNYEQYF,TGTGCCAGCAGCTTCCGAGGCACGGGGGTAAACTACGAGCAGTACTTC
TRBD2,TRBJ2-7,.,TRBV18,CASSRRLAGGASYEQYF,TGTGCCAGCTCACGGCGACTAGCGGGAGGGGCTTCCTACGAGCAGTACTTC
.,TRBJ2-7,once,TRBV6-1,CASNTGSYEQYF,TGTGCCAGCAATACAGGTTCGTACGAGCAGTACTTC
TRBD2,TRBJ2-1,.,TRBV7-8,CASIPSGRATNEQFF,TGTGCCAGCATTCCGAGCGGGAGGGCCACTAATGAGCAGTTCTTC
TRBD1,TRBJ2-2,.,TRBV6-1,CASKRGRGTGELFF,TGTGCCAGCAAGAGGGGGCGCGGCACCGGGGAGCTGTTTTTT
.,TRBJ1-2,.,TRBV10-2,CASSESRYYGYTF,TGCGCCAGCAGTGAGTCAAGATACTATGGCTACACCTTC
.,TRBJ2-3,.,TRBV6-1,CASSVGDIGTDTQYF,TGTGCCAGCAGTGTGGGAGACATTGGCACAGATACGCAGTATTTT
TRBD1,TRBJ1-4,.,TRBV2,CASSGARGGNEKLFF,TGTGCCAGCAGTGGGGCGCGAGGGGGCAACGAAAAACTGTTTTTT
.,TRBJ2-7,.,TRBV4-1,CASSQDRQGGYEQYF,TGCGCCAGCAGCCAAGATAGACAGGGAGGGTACGAGCAGTACTTC
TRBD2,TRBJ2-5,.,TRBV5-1,CASSRGRPGLAGVEETQYF,TGCGCCAGCAGCAGGGGCCGCCCGGGACTAGCGGGAGTAGAAGAGACCCAGTACTTC
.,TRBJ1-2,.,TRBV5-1,CASSSASQGRQGYTF,TGCGCCAGCAGCTCAGCTTCCCAGGGGCGCCAGGGCTACACCTTC
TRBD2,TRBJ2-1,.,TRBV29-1,CSVGGSGTYSYNEQFF,TGCAGCGTTGGGGGTAGCGGGACTTACTCCTACAATGAGCAGTTCTTC
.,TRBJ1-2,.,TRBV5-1,CASSDSAYGYTF,TGCGCCAGCAGTGACAGTGCCTATGGCTACACCTTC
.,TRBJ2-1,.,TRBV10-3,CAIKTENYNEQFF,TGTGCCATCAAGACAGAAAACTACAATGAGCAGTTCTTC
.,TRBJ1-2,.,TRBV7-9,CASSPVGANYGYTF,TGTGCCAGCAGCCCGGTCGGGGCGAACTATGGCTACACCTTC
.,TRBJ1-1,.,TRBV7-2,CASSFARLGAFF,TGTGCCAGCAGCTTCGCCAGGCTGGGAGCTTTCTTT
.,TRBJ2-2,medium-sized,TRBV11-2,CASSLSATGELFF,TGTGCCAGCAGCTTGTCCGCCACCGGGGAGCTGTTTTTT
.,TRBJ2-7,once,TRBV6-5,CASRGSSSYEQYF,TGTGCCAGCAGGGGCAGCAGCTCCTACGAGCAGTACTTC
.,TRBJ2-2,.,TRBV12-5,CASGPGETVIGELFF,TGTGCTAGTGGTCCCGGGGAGACAGTCATCGGGGAGCTGTTTTTT
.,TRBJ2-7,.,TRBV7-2,CASSPGGTGSYEQYF,TGTGCCAGCAGTCCAGGTGGGACCGGGTCCTACGAGCAGTACTTC
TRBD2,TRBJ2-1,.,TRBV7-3,CASSLTWTSGSTNEQFF,TGTGCCAGCAGCTTAACCTGGACTAGCGGGAGTACCAATGAGCAGTTCTTC
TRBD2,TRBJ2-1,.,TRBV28,CATLLAGEGVLGNEQFF,TGTGCCACTTTACTAGCGGGAGAGGGGGTACTAGGCAATGAGCAGTTCTTC
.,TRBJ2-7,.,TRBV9,CASSVNAASYEQYF,TGTGCCAGCAGCGTAAATGCGGCCTCCTACGAGCAGTACTTC
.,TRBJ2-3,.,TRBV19,CASSPSQGSSTDTQYF,TGTGCCAGTAGTCCATCCCAGGGGTCGAGCACAGATACGCAGTATTTT
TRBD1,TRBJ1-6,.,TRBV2,CASSSTGGWGSPLHF,TGTGCCAGCAGTTCCACAGGGGGATGGGGTTCACCCCTCCACTTT
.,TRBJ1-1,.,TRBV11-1,CASSSGRFMNTEAFF,TGTGCCAGCAGCTCGGGACGCTTCATGAACACTGAAGCTTTCTTT
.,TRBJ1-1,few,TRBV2,CASSELRDGEAFF,TGTGCCAGCAGTGAGCTCCGGGACGGTGAAGCTTTCTTT
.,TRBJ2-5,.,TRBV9,CASSRSGLPRQETQYF,TGTGCCAGCAGCCGTAGTGGACTCCCGCGGCAAGAGACCCAGTACTTC
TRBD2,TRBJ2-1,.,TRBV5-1,CASSLGSGSPYNEQFF,TGCGCCAGCAGCTTGGGTAGCGGGAGTCCCTACAATGAGCAGTTCTTC
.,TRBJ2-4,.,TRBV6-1,CASSGTNGKNIQYF,TGTGCCAGCAGTGGGACCAACGGCAAAAACATTCAGTACTTC